The entry below gives a single T cell receptor beta chain sequence along with its context. This record belongs to a study of blood T cell repertoires in COVID-19. Study overall: Italy, Spain and the United States were the sources of the convalescent and acute COVID-19 samples.

Looked up from germline, CDR1 is SQVTM and CDR2 is ANQGSEA. The length of the CDR3 is 13 residues. The J segment lost 9 bases and the V segment lost 4 bases, leaving 7 bases of the junction unmatched. This table comes from immunoSEQ multiplex PCR, and its TCRdb copy is limited to in-frame clones, with some not included. The sample holds about 120,000 clones, about 74% seen once. Sample: peripheral blood. The chain has TRBV29-1 and TRBJ2-1; 9 positions match TRBD1. The receptor was derived from a man in his sixties with acute or convalescent COVID-19. Written as DNA, the CDR3 is TGCAGCGTTGGTGGGACAGGGAATGGTGAGCAGTTCTTC. As protein: CSVGGTGNGEQFF.